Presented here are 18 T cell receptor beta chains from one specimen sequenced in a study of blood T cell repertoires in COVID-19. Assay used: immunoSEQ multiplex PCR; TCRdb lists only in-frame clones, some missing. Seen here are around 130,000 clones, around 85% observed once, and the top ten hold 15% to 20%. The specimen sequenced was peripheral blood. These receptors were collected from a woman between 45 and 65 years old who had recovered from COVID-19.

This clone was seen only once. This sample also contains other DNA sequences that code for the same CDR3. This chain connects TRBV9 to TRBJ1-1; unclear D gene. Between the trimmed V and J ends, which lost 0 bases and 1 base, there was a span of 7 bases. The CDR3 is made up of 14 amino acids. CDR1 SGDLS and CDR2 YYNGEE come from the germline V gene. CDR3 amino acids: CASSVVQANTEAFF. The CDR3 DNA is TGTGCCAGCAGCGTAGTGCAGGCGAACACTGAAGCTTTCTTT.

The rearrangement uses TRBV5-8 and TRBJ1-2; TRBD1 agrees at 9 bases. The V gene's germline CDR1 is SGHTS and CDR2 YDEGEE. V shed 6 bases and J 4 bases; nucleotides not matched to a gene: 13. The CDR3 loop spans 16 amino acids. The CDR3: CASNPKDRGFIYGYTF. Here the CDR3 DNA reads TGTGCCAGCAACCCGAAGGACAGGGGATTTATCTATGGCTACACCTTC.

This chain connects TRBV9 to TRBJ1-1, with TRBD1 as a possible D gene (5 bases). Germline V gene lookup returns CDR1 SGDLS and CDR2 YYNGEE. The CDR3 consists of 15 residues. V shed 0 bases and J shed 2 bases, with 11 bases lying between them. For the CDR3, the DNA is TGTGCCAGCAGCGTAGGTGGGGGACTAAACACTGAAGCTTTCTTT. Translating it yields CASSVGGGLNTEAFF.

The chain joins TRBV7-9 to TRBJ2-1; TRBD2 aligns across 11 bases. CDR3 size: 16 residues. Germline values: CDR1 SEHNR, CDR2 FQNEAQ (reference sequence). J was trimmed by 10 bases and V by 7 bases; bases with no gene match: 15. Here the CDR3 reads CASNSLGIAGGQEQFF. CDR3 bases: TGTGCCAGCAACTCTCTGGGCATAGCGGGAGGGCAGGAGCAGTTCTTC.

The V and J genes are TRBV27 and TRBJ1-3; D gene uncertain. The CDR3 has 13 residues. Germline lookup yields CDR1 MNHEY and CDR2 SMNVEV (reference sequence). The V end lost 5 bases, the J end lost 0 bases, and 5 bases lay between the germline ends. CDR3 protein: CASSPSSGNTIYF. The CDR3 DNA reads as TGTGCCAGCAGTCCATCCTCTGGAAACACCATATATTTT.

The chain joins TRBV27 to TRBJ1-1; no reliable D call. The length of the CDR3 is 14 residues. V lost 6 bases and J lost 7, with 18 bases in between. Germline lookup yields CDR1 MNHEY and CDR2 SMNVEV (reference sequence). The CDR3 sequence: CASRWRGELGEAFF. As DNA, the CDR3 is TGTGCCAGCAGATGGAGAGGAGAATTAGGTGAAGCTTTCTTT.

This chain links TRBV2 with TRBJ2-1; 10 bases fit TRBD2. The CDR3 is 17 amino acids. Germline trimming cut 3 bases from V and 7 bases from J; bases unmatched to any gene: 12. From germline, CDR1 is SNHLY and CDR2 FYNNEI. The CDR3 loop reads CASSESPSSGRLNEQFF. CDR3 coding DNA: TGTGCCAGCAGTGAGAGCCCTTCTAGCGGGAGATTGAATGAGCAGTTCTTC.

CDR3 sequence (DNA): TGTGCCAGCAGTCCCGCGGGGGGGCAGTCCGAGCAGTACTTC. This gives the protein CASSPAGGQSEQYF. The rearrangement links TRBV2 to TRBJ2-7; TRBD2 matches 9 bases. This CDR3 spans 14 amino acids. Germline V gives CDR1 SNHLY, CDR2 FYNNEI. V dropped 5 bases and J dropped 6; count of bases not matched to a gene: 8.

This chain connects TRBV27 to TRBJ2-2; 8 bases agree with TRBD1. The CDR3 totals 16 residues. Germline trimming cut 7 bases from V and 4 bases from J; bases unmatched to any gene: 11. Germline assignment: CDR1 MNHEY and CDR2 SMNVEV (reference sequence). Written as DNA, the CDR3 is TGTGCCAGCACCCAGGACTTGGACAGGGCCACCGGGGAGCTGTTTTTT. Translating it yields CASTQDLDRATGELFF.

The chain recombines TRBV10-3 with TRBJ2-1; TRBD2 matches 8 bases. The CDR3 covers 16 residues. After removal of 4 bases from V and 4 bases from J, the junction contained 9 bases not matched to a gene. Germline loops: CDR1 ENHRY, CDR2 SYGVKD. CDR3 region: CAISVAGLESYNEQFF. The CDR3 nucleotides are TGTGCCATCAGTGTGGCGGGACTAGAATCATACAATGAGCAGTTCTTC.

Here the CDR3 DNA reads TGTGCCAGCAGCCCAAGGAGGACAGCATCTGAAGCTTTCTTT. This codes for CASSPRRTASEAFF. The V call is TRBV7-2, the J call TRBJ1-1, with D tentatively TRBD1 (6 bases). The V end was cut by 5 bases, the J end by 6 bases, with 16 bases between. Per the germline V gene, CDR1 is SGHTA and CDR2 is FQGNSA. The CDR3 is made up of 14 amino acids.

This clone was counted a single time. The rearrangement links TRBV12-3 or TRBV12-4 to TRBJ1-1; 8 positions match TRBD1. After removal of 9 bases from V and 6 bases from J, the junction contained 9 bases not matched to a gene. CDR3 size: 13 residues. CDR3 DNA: TGTGCCAGTCGGGTACAGGGGGACCCTGAAGCTTTCTTT. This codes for CASRVQGDPEAFF.

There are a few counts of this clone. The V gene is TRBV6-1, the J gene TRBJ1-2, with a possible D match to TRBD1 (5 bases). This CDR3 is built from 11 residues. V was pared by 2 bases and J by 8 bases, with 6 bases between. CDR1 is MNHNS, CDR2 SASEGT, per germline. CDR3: CASSEYRGYTF. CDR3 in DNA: TGTGCCAGCAGTGAATACAGGGGCTACACCTTC.

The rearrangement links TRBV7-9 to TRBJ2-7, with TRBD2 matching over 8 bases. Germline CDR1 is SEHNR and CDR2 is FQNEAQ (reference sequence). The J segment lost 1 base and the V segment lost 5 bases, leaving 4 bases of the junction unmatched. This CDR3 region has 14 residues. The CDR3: CASSLPSGSYEQYF. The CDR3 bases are TGTGCCAGCAGCCTTCCTAGCGGGTCCTACGAGCAGTACTTC.

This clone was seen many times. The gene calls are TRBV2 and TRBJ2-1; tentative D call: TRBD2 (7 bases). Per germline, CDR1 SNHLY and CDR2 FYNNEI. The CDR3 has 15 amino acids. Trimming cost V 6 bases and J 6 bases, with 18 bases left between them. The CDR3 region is CASRLLGGRSNEQFF. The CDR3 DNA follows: TGTGCCAGCAGGCTTCTCGGGGGGCGCAGCAATGAGCAGTTCTTC. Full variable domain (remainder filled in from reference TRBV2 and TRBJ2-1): EPEVTQTPSHQVTQMGQEVILRCVPISNHLYFYWYRQILGQKVEFLVSFYNNEISEKSEIFDDQFSVERPDGSNFTLKIRSTKLEDSAMYFCASRLLGGRSNEQFFGPGTRLTVL.

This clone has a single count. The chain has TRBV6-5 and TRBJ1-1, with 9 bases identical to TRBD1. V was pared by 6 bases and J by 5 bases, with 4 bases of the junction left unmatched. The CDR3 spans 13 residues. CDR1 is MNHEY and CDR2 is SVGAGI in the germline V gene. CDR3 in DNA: TGTGCCAGCAGAAGGGACAGGGCAACTGAAGCTTTCTTT. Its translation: CASRRDRATEAFF.

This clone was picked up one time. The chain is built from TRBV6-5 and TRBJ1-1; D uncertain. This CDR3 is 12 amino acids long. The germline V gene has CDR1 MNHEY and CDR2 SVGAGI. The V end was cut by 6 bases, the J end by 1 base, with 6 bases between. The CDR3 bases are TGTGCCAGCAGCCATAGGAACACTGAAGCTTTCTTT. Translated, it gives CASSHRNTEAFF.

The CDR3 loop is CASSQPTAFSNEQFF. Written as DNA, the CDR3 is TGCGCCAGCAGCCAGCCGACAGCATTTAGCAATGAGCAGTTCTTC. The chain links TRBV4-1 to TRBJ2-1; TRBD1 is a possible D gene (5 bases). The CDR3 runs to 15 residues. V lost 3 bases to trimming and J lost 6 bases, with 15 bases between them. Looked up from germline, CDR1 is MGHRA and CDR2 is YSYEKL.